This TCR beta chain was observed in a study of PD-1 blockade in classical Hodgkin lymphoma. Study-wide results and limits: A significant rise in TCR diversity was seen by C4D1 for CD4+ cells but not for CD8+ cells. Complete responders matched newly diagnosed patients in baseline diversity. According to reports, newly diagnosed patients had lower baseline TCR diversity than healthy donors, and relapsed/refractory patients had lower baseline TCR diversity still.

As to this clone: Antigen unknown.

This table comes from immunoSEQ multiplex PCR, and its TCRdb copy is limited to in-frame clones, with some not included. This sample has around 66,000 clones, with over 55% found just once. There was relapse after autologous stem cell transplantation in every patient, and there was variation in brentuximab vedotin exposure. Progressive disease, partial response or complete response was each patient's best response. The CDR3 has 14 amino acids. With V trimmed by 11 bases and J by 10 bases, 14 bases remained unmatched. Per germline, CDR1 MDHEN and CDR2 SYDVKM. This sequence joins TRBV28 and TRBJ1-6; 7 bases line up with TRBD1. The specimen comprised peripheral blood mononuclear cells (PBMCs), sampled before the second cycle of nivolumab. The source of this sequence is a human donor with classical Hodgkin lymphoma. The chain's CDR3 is CAGGFPGQSSPLHF. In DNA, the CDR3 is TGTGCCGGGGGCTTCCCGGGACAGTCATCACCCCTCCACTTT.